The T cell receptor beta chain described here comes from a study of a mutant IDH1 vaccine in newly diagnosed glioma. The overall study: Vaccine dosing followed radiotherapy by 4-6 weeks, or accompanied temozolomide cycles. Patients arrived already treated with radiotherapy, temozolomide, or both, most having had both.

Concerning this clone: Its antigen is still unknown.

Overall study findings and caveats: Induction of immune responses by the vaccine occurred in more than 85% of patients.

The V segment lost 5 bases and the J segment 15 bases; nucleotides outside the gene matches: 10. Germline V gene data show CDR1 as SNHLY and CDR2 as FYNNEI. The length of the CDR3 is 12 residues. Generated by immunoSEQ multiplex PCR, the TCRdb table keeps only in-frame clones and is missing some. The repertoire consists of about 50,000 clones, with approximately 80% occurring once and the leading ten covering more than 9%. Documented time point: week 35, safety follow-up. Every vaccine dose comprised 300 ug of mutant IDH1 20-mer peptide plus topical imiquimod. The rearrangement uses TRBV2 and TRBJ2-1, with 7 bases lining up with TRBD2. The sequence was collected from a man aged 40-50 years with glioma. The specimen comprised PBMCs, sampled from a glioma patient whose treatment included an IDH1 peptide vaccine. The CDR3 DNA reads TGTGCCAGCAGTCCCCCACTAGCGTTGGGGTTCTTC. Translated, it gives CASSPPLALGFF. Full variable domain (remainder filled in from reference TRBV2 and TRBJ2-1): EPEVTQTPSHQVTQMGQEVILRCVPISNHLYFYWYRQILGQKVEFLVSFYNNEISEKSEIFDDQFSVERPDGSNFTLKIRSTKLEDSAMYFCASSPPLALGFFGPGTRLTVL.